Listed below are T cell receptor beta chains from one sample, sequenced in a study of cytomegalovirus exposure and HLA in healthy donors. Profiling relied on immunoSEQ multiplex PCR, and the TCRdb table lists in-frame clones only, not all of them. This sample has 95,000 or so clones, with approximately 70% found just once. Material for sequencing was PBMCs. The origin of the receptors is a woman aged 50 to 65 in good health and CMV-seropositive. Both conserved end residues are part of each CDR3. The order of the fields is D gene, V gene, clone size, J gene, CDR3 protein, CDR3 DNA. D genes are given only for firm matches. Size tells how often a clone was seen (once, few, many) or the class of an expanded clone, and some rows leave it out.

D gene: TRBD2
V gene: TRBV18
clone size: -
J gene: TRBJ2-1
CDR3 protein: CASSPSTSGKNNEQFF
CDR3 DNA: TGTGCCAGCTCACCATCAACTAGCGGGAAAAACAATGAGCAGTTCTTC

D gene: TRBD1
V gene: TRBV7-3
clone size: -
J gene: TRBJ1-1
CDR3 protein: CASSSVPGQGRAFF
CDR3 DNA: TGTGCCAGCAGCTCGGTCCCGGGACAGGGGAGAGCTTTCTTT

D gene: -
V gene: TRBV28
clone size: -
J gene: TRBJ1-2
CDR3 protein: CASSLLAGGALYWGYTF
CDR3 DNA: TGTGCCAGCAGTTTACTCGCAGGAGGGGCTTTATATTGGGGCTACACCTTC

D gene: -
V gene: TRBV18
clone size: few
J gene: TRBJ2-3
CDR3 protein: CASSPRDMFTDTQYF
CDR3 DNA: TGTGCCAGCTCACCTCGGGACATGTTCACAGATACGCAGTATTTT

D gene: TRBD1
V gene: TRBV2
clone size: -
J gene: TRBJ2-3
CDR3 protein: CASSDDRGSSTDTQYF
CDR3 DNA: TGTGCCAGCAGTGATGACAGGGGTTCTAGCACAGATACGCAGTATTTT

D gene: -
V gene: TRBV7-9
clone size: -
J gene: TRBJ1-1
CDR3 protein: CASSVGGTEAFF
CDR3 DNA: TGTGCCAGCAGCGTCGGGGGGACTGAAGCTTTCTTT

D gene: TRBD2
V gene: TRBV28
clone size: -
J gene: TRBJ2-1
CDR3 protein: CASRPSGSFSYNEQFF
CDR3 DNA: TGTGCCAGCCGTCCTAGCGGGAGTTTCTCCTACAATGAGCAGTTCTTC

D gene: -
V gene: TRBV28
clone size: once
J gene: TRBJ2-7
CDR3 protein: CASTRQGGTYEQYF
CDR3 DNA: TGTGCCAGCACCCGACAGGGAGGAACCTACGAGCAGTACTTC

D gene: TRBD2
V gene: TRBV2
clone size: -
J gene: TRBJ2-7
CDR3 protein: CASSELAGGPGEQYF
CDR3 DNA: TGTGCCAGCAGTGAACTAGCGGGAGGGCCAGGTGAGCAGTACTTC

D gene: -
V gene: TRBV6-5
clone size: -
J gene: TRBJ1-2
CDR3 protein: CASTTGRGRDGYTF
CDR3 DNA: TGTGCCAGCACCACAGGGCGGGGGAGGGATGGCTACACCTTC

D gene: -
V gene: TRBV5-6
clone size: -
J gene: TRBJ2-2
CDR3 protein: CASSHPTGIGPGELFF
CDR3 DNA: TGTGCCAGCAGCCATCCAACAGGGATAGGGCCCGGGGAGCTGTTTTTT

D gene: TRBD1
V gene: TRBV6-5
clone size: -
J gene: TRBJ1-1
CDR3 protein: CASSWTGTGVTEAFF
CDR3 DNA: TGTGCCAGCAGTTGGACCGGGACAGGGGTGACTGAAGCTTTCTTT

D gene: -
V gene: TRBV30
clone size: -
J gene: TRBJ1-1
CDR3 protein: CAWERNTEAFF
CDR3 DNA: TGTGCCTGGGAGCGTAACACTGAAGCTTTCTTT

D gene: TRBD1
V gene: TRBV28
clone size: -
J gene: TRBJ1-2
CDR3 protein: CASTSGTATRRTF
CDR3 DNA: TGTGCCAGCACCTCCGGGACAGCCACCCGCCGGACCTTC

D gene: TRBD1
V gene: TRBV10-3
clone size: once
J gene: TRBJ1-1
CDR3 protein: CAISATGANTEAFF
CDR3 DNA: TGTGCCATCAGTGCGACAGGGGCGAACACTGAAGCTTTCTTT

D gene: TRBD2
V gene: TRBV28
clone size: -
J gene: TRBJ2-7
CDR3 protein: CASRNPGLAGRVEQYF
CDR3 DNA: TGTGCCAGCAGAAATCCGGGACTAGCGGGACGGGTCGAGCAGTACTTC

D gene: -
V gene: TRBV5-6
clone size: -
J gene: TRBJ2-7
CDR3 protein: CASSSTWPDANYEQYF
CDR3 DNA: TGTGCCAGCAGCTCGACATGGCCCGACGCCAACTACGAGCAGTACTTC

D gene: TRBD1
V gene: TRBV28
clone size: -
J gene: TRBJ1-6
CDR3 protein: CASRVGTDNSPLHF
CDR3 DNA: TGTGCCAGCAGGGTGGGGACAGATAATTCACCCCTCCACTTT

D gene: -
V gene: TRBV5-5
clone size: -
J gene: TRBJ2-7
CDR3 protein: CASSATVPVSTYEQYF
CDR3 DNA: TGTGCCAGCAGCGCCACTGTCCCGGTATCGACTTACGAGCAGTACTTC

D gene: TRBD2
V gene: TRBV19
clone size: -
J gene: TRBJ2-1
CDR3 protein: CASIPAGLPWRGNEQFF
CDR3 DNA: TGTGCCAGTATTCCAGCGGGGCTACCATGGAGGGGCAATGAGCAGTTCTTC

D gene: -
V gene: TRBV28
clone size: -
J gene: TRBJ1-1
CDR3 protein: CASTGGPTSFF
CDR3 DNA: TGTGCCAGCACCGGAGGGCCCACGTCTTTCTTT

D gene: -
V gene: TRBV28
clone size: once
J gene: TRBJ1-6
CDR3 protein: CASDPGVVASSYNSPLHF
CDR3 DNA: TGTGCCAGTGACCCGGGGGTCGTAGCTAGCTCCTATAATTCACCCCTCCACTTT

D gene: TRBD1
V gene: TRBV27
clone size: -
J gene: TRBJ2-1
CDR3 protein: CASRTTGPEQFF
CDR3 DNA: TGTGCCAGCAGGACGACAGGGCCTGAGCAGTTCTTC

D gene: -
V gene: TRBV28
clone size: -
J gene: TRBJ1-5
CDR3 protein: CASSFGAGPHSNQPQHF
CDR3 DNA: TGTGCCAGCAGTTTTGGGGCAGGACCACATAGCAATCAGCCCCAGCATTTT

D gene: -
V gene: TRBV9
clone size: few
J gene: TRBJ2-2
CDR3 protein: CASSVGGSVFTGELFF
CDR3 DNA: TGTGCCAGCAGCGTAGGAGGGTCAGTTTTTACCGGGGAGCTGTTTTTT

D gene: -
V gene: TRBV5-4
clone size: -
J gene: TRBJ1-3
CDR3 protein: CASSVRTASGNTIYF
CDR3 DNA: TGTGCCAGCTCAGTAAGGACAGCCTCTGGAAACACCATATATTTT

D gene: TRBD1
V gene: TRBV11-2
clone size: -
J gene: TRBJ1-2
CDR3 protein: CASSESGGNGYTF
CDR3 DNA: TGTGCCAGCAGCGAATCAGGGGGCAATGGCTACACCTTC

D gene: -
V gene: TRBV12-5
clone size: -
J gene: TRBJ2-1
CDR3 protein: CASDLPDSNNEQFF
CDR3 DNA: TGTGCTAGTGACCTACCGGACAGCAACAATGAGCAGTTCTTC

D gene: TRBD2
V gene: TRBV7-2
clone size: -
J gene: TRBJ2-2
CDR3 protein: CASSLIGGESTEELFF
CDR3 DNA: TGTGCCAGCAGCTTAATCGGGGGGGAGAGCACCGAGGAGCTGTTTTTT

D gene: TRBD2
V gene: TRBV2
clone size: few
J gene: TRBJ2-1
CDR3 protein: CASSPNGLAGANNEQFF
CDR3 DNA: TGTGCCAGCAGCCCCAACGGACTAGCGGGAGCCAACAATGAGCAGTTCTTC

D gene: TRBD2
V gene: TRBV5-6
clone size: once
J gene: TRBJ2-7
CDR3 protein: CASSRQGSGKYEQYF
CDR3 DNA: TGTGCCAGCAGTAGGCAGGGTAGCGGGAAGTACGAGCAGTACTTC

D gene: -
V gene: TRBV6-6
clone size: few
J gene: TRBJ1-3
CDR3 protein: CASRPQGSGNTIYF
CDR3 DNA: TGTGCCAGCAGACCGCAGGGTAGTGGAAACACCATATATTTT

D gene: -
V gene: TRBV2
clone size: -
J gene: TRBJ2-3
CDR3 protein: CASRAFTDTQYF
CDR3 DNA: TGTGCCAGCAGGGCCTTCACAGATACGCAGTATTTT

D gene: TRBD1
V gene: TRBV25-1
clone size: -
J gene: TRBJ2-7
CDR3 protein: CASSPGTGSYEQYF
CDR3 DNA: TGTGCCAGCAGTCCCGGGACAGGTTCCTACGAGCAGTACTTC

D gene: -
V gene: TRBV5-1
clone size: -
J gene: TRBJ2-3
CDR3 protein: CASSSYNLWDTTDTQYF
CDR3 DNA: TGCGCCAGCAGCTCATATAATTTGTGGGACACTACAGATACGCAGTATTTT

D gene: TRBD1
V gene: TRBV14
clone size: -
J gene: TRBJ1-6
CDR3 protein: CASSQLTGNNSPLHF
CDR3 DNA: TGTGCCAGCAGCCAATTGACAGGGAATAATTCACCCCTCCACTTT

D gene: TRBD2
V gene: TRBV12-5
clone size: few
J gene: TRBJ2-7
CDR3 protein: CASGLPREGGPGEQYF
CDR3 DNA: TGTGCTAGTGGTCTTCCGCGGGAGGGCGGCCCGGGCGAGCAGTACTTC

D gene: TRBD1
V gene: TRBV11-2
clone size: -
J gene: TRBJ2-1
CDR3 protein: CASSFVGQGGNNEQFF
CDR3 DNA: TGTGCCAGCAGCTTCGTGGGACAGGGGGGCAACAATGAGCAGTTCTTC

D gene: -
V gene: TRBV6-6
clone size: -
J gene: TRBJ1-5
CDR3 protein: CASSFFENNQPQHF
CDR3 DNA: TGTGCCAGCAGTTTTTTCGAGAACAATCAGCCCCAGCATTTT

D gene: -
V gene: TRBV7-8
clone size: once
J gene: TRBJ2-1
CDR3 protein: CASSTAEPEQFF
CDR3 DNA: TGTGCCAGCAGCACGGCGGAACCCGAGCAGTTCTTC

D gene: TRBD1
V gene: TRBV18
clone size: -
J gene: TRBJ2-7
CDR3 protein: CASSPRTTGDEQYF
CDR3 DNA: TGTGCCAGCTCACCTCGCACGACAGGGGACGAGCAGTACTTC

D gene: TRBD2
V gene: TRBV7-3
clone size: -
J gene: TRBJ2-3
CDR3 protein: CASSLGSREGLLSTDTQYF
CDR3 DNA: TGTGCCAGCAGCTTGGGGTCGAGGGAGGGCCTCCTCAGCACAGATACGCAGTATTTT

D gene: TRBD1
V gene: TRBV11-3
clone size: -
J gene: TRBJ2-3
CDR3 protein: CASSFDRGRGGDTQYF
CDR3 DNA: TGTGCCAGCAGCTTTGACAGGGGGCGCGGGGGAGATACGCAGTATTTT

D gene: -
V gene: TRBV27
clone size: -
J gene: TRBJ2-2
CDR3 protein: CASSLIFTGELFF
CDR3 DNA: TGTGCCAGCAGTTTAATATTCACCGGGGAGCTGTTTTTT

D gene: TRBD1
V gene: TRBV11-2
clone size: -
J gene: TRBJ2-5
CDR3 protein: CASSFQGAEETQYF
CDR3 DNA: TGTGCCAGCAGCTTTCAGGGGGCTGAGGAGACCCAGTACTTC

D gene: TRBD2
V gene: TRBV6-5
clone size: once
J gene: TRBJ2-5
CDR3 protein: CASSPELAWDETQYF
CDR3 DNA: TGTGCCAGCAGTCCCGAACTAGCGTGGGATGAGACCCAGTACTTC

D gene: TRBD2
V gene: TRBV2
clone size: few
J gene: TRBJ2-1
CDR3 protein: CASSEETSGLGYNEQFF
CDR3 DNA: TGTGCCAGCAGTGAAGAGACTAGCGGGTTGGGCTACAATGAGCAGTTCTTC

D gene: -
V gene: TRBV6-1
clone size: -
J gene: TRBJ2-7
CDR3 protein: CASSDITRRGLGGEQYF
CDR3 DNA: TGTGCCAGCAGTGATATAACGCGGAGGGGGCTGGGGGGTGAGCAGTACTTC

D gene: -
V gene: TRBV7-3
clone size: -
J gene: TRBJ1-6
CDR3 protein: CASSLQGSNSPLHF
CDR3 DNA: TGTGCCAGCAGCTTACAGGGAAGTAATTCACCCCTCCACTTT